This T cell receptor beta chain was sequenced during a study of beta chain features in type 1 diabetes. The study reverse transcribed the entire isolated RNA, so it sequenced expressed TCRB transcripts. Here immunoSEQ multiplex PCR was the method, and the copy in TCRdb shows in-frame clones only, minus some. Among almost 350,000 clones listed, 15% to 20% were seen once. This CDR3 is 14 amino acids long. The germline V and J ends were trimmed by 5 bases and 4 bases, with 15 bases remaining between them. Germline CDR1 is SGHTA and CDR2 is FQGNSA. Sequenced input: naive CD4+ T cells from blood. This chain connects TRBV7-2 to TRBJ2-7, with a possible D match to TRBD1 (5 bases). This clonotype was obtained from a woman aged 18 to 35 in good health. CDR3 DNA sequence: TGTGCCAGCAGCCCCAGGGCGGAGACGTACGAGCAGTACTTC. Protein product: CASSPRAETYEQYF.